Each of the 31 T cell receptor beta chains below was sequenced from the same sample in a study of molecular identifiers for immune sequencing clone quantification. TCRdb passed the PCR reads through MiXCR, listing each CDR3 protein once. The sample has around 40,000 distinct CDR3 sequences; roughly 21% are singletons. Sequenced: naive CD8+ T cells from blood, with Jurkat cell RNA spiked in. Subset indicated: FACS-sorted CD8+CD4-CCR7+CD45RA+ naive T cells. The receptor source for this set is a human donor in good health. Some libraries in this study had Jurkat cell RNA spiked in.

This clonotype has at least ten counts. The V gene is TRBV12-3 or TRBV12-4, the J gene TRBJ2-3; 14 bases agree with TRBD2. The CDR3 contains 16 residues. The J segment lost 5 bases and the V segment lost 5 bases, leaving 6 bases of the junction unmatched. DNA for the CDR3: TGTGCCAGCAGTCTGGGACTAGCGGGGGTGAAAGATACGCAGTATTTT. Residues: CASSLGLAGVKDTQYF.

This clonotype was observed at least ten times. The rearrangement uses TRBV10-2 and TRBJ2-7; no clear D. The CDR3 contains 10 residues. V lost 4 bases, J lost 4 bases, and 2 bases lay in between. The V gene's germline CDR1 is WSHSY and CDR2 SAAADI. CDR3 residues: CASSGYEQYF. The CDR3 DNA reads TGCGCCAGCAGTGGGTACGAGCAGTACTTC.

The V gene is TRBV4-3, the J gene TRBJ1-5, with D hard to call. This CDR3 spans 14 amino acids. Germline CDR1 LGHNA, CDR2 YSLEER. Trimming stripped 3 bases from V and 0 bases from J, with 6 bases between. CDR3 DNA sequence: TGCGCCAGCAGCCAGGGATATAGCAATCAGCCCCAGCATTTT. This codes for CASSQGYSNQPQHF.

This clonotype was picked up many times. The chain has TRBV21-1 and TRBJ1-1; the listed D gene, TRBD1, was not tested against the DNA. TRBV21-1 is a known pseudogene. This CDR3 contains 15 residues. The CDR3 spells CASSPGTGGGTEAFF. The CDR3 DNA sequence: TGTGCCAGCAGCCCTGGGACAGGAGGGGGTACTGAAGCTTTCTTT.

This clonotype came up many times. The CDR3 region is CASSPKEGQGAGGNIQYF. CDR3 in DNA: TGTGCCAGCAGCCCTAAGGAGGGACAGGGGGCCGGGGGAAACATTCAGTACTTC. The rearrangement uses TRBV7-9 and TRBJ2-4; 12 nucleotides agree with TRBD1. CDR1 SEHNR and CDR2 FQNEAQ come from the germline V gene (reference sequence). V lost 5 bases to trimming and J lost 6 bases; unmatched junction nucleotides: 14. The CDR3 loop spans 18 amino acids.

This clonotype was observed a few times. A much larger clone differs by one base, so this may be a read error. V is TRBV10-3 and J is TRBJ2-3, with 7 bases fitting TRBD1. The V gene end was trimmed by 4 bases and the J gene end by 0 bases; junction bases not matched to a gene: 4. CDR3 length: 15 amino acids. Germline V lookup: CDR1 ENHRY, CDR2 SYGVKD. The CDR3 loop reads CAISGGRGSTDTQYF. Here the CDR3 DNA reads TGTGCCATCAGTGGTGGCAGGGGGAGCACAGATACGCAGTATTTT.

This clonotype has ten or more counts. The chain combines TRBV29-1 with TRBJ2-2; 7 bases line up with TRBD2. Germline-derived CDR1 and CDR2 are SQVTM and ANQGSEA. CDR3 length: 15 amino acids. J lost 6 bases, V lost 2 bases, and 9 bases had no gene match. The CDR3 sequence is CSVETTSSVPGELFF. CDR3 sequence (DNA): TGCAGCGTTGAAACGACTAGCTCGGTCCCCGGGGAGCTGTTTTTT.

Many counts were recorded for this clonotype. V gene TRBV12-3 or TRBV12-4 combines with J gene TRBJ2-3; D tentatively reads TRBD1 or TRBD2 (5 bases each). The CDR3 runs to 15 residues. V lost 3 bases and J 1 base, leaving 11 bases between the germline ends. CDR3 loop: CASSFRWDGTDTQYF. The DNA for the CDR3 is TGTGCCAGCAGTTTTAGGTGGGACGGCACAGATACGCAGTATTTT.

The table lists this clonotype with many counts. The gene calls are TRBV5-1 and TRBJ2-7, with D possibly being TRBD1 (5 bases). The CDR3 extends over 15 amino acids. CDR1 is SGHRS, CDR2 YFSETQ, per germline. Trimming shortened V by 0 bases and J by 6 bases, and 16 bases separated the two germline ends. The chain's CDR3 is CASSLATGPVSEQYF. The CDR3 nucleotides read TGCGCCAGCAGCTTGGCTACAGGACCTGTTTCCGAGCAGTACTTC.

For this clonotype: A clone one base away is much larger, so this may be a read error. The V and J genes are TRBV19 and TRBJ2-7, with 11 positions matching TRBD1. The CDR3 consists of 15 residues. Germline V CDR1 and CDR2: LNHDA, SQIVND (reference sequence). V shed 5 bases, J shed 3 bases, and the junction held 6 bases outside the gene matches. The CDR3 is CASSASGTGGYEQYF. CDR3 coding DNA: TGTGCCAGTAGTGCCTCCGGGACAGGGGGCTACGAGCAGTACTTC.

With respect to this clonotype: A read error may be the cause here, since a much bigger clone is one base away. The chain has TRBV7-9 and TRBJ1-5, with 12 positions matching TRBD1. Germline lookup yields CDR1 SEHNR and CDR2 FQNEAQ (reference sequence). Unmatched junction bases numbered 3, after V lost 1 base and J lost 5 bases. The CDR3 has 16 amino acids. The CDR3 reads CASSLDGTGGDQPQHF. Written as DNA, the CDR3 is TGTGCCAGCAGCTTAGACGGGACAGGGGGCGATCAGCCCCAGCATTTT.

This clonotype occurred many times. The rearrangement joins TRBV7-9 to TRBJ2-3; 7 bases are a match to TRBD1. Per germline, CDR1 SEHNR and CDR2 FQNEAQ (reference sequence). CDR3 length equals 13 residues. V lost 11 bases to trimming and J lost 2 bases; unmatched junction nucleotides: 7. This CDR3 is CAALGTDTDTQYF. CDR3 nucleotides: TGTGCCGCACTCGGGACAGACACAGATACGCAGTATTTT.

This clonotype was recorded at least ten times. The chain employs TRBV27 and TRBJ2-3; D is ambiguous. CDR1 and CDR2 from the germline V gene are MNHEY and SMNVEV (reference sequence). This CDR3 contains 16 residues. V was pared by 0 bases and J by 3 bases, with 13 bases between. The CDR3 loop reads CASSLSPSGFTDTQYF. CDR3 nucleotides: TGTGCCAGCAGTTTATCCCCCTCTGGGTTTACAGATACGCAGTATTTT.

This clonotype has a count of ten or more. V gene TRBV7-9 combines with J gene TRBJ2-7; 7 bases map to TRBD2. This CDR3 region has 14 residues. Per the germline V gene, CDR1 is SEHNR and CDR2 is FQNEAQ (reference sequence). V lost 5 bases, J lost 3 bases, and 7 bases stayed unmatched. Here the CDR3 reads CASSPGGLGYEQYF. The CDR3 DNA reads as TGTGCCAGCAGCCCCGGGGGGTTAGGCTACGAGCAGTACTTC.

In this sample, this clonotype turned up many times. This sequence joins TRBV28 and TRBJ2-3, with D hard to call. Germline V gene data show CDR1 as MDHEN and CDR2 as SYDVKM. The CDR3 length is 16 residues. V lost 4 bases to trimming and J lost 1 base, with 15 bases between them. CDR3 DNA: TGTGCCAGCAGTTCCCCCCGCACAATGGGCACAGATACGCAGTATTTT. Its protein is CASSSPRTMGTDTQYF.

As concerns this clonotype: The germline gene is not matched at one end of the junction; a read error may be the cause. The V gene is TRBV5-1, the J gene TRBJ1-1; 7 bases match TRBD1. Germline V lookup: CDR1 SGHRS, CDR2 YFSETQ. This CDR3 is 16 amino acids long. For the CDR3, the DNA is TGCGCCAGCGGCTCCGGGACAGACATCTCTGGCACTGTAGCTTTCTTT. It translates to CASGSGTDISGTVAFF.

This clonotype has ten or more counts. This chain joins TRBV29-1 and TRBJ1-1; possibly TRBD1 for D (6 bases). This CDR3 comprises 11 residues. V was cut by 6 bases and J by 6 bases, with 11 bases left in between. Germline V gene lookup returns CDR1 SQVTM and CDR2 ANQGSEA. The CDR3 protein is CSVVRGSEAFF. The CDR3, as DNA: TGCAGCGTGGTCAGGGGCTCTGAAGCTTTCTTT.

In this sample, this clonotype turned up many times. The chain recombines TRBV28 with TRBJ2-7; D is ambiguous. The CDR3 length is 14 residues. Trimming shortened V by 5 bases and J by 2 bases, and 13 bases separated the two germline ends. Germline CDR1 is MDHEN and CDR2 is SYDVKM. CDR3: CASSQRVRPYEQYF. The CDR3, as DNA: TGTGCCAGCAGTCAACGTGTGAGACCCTACGAGCAGTACTTC.

This clonotype was counted many times. The genes are TRBV11-2 and TRBJ2-3, with TRBD1 identical over 7 bases. Trimming cost V 8 bases and J 2 bases; bases outside gene matches: 4. Germline V gene data show CDR1 as SGHAT and CDR2 as FQNNGV. The CDR3 spans 13 residues. CDR3 sequence: CASSDRATDTQYF. CDR3 nucleotides: TGTGCCAGCTCCGACAGGGCCACAGATACGCAGTATTTT.

This clonotype was seen ten or more times. The chain joins TRBV10-3 to TRBJ2-3, with 9 bases aligning to TRBD2. Germline CDR1 ENHRY, CDR2 SYGVKD. The CDR3 covers 14 residues. The V segment lost 3 bases and the J segment 3 bases; nucleotides outside the gene matches: 1. The CDR3 nucleotides are TGTGCCATCAGTGATAGCGGGGGTACAGATACGCAGTATTTT. Its translation: CAISDSGGTDTQYF.

The chain links TRBV9 to TRBJ2-2; 10 bases are a match to TRBD2. The germline gives CDR1 SGDLS, CDR2 YYNGEE. CDR3 length equals 19 residues. The ends lost 0 bases at V and 3 bases at J; junction bases unmatched: 11. CDR3 loop: CASSVAFLAGVYDTGELFF. CDR3 in DNA: TGTGCCAGCAGCGTAGCTTTCCTAGCGGGAGTATACGACACCGGGGAGCTGTTTTTT.

This clonotype was detected many times. The chain has TRBV10-2 and TRBJ2-3, with D hard to call. V was shortened by 6 bases and J by 0 bases, with 4 bases between the two germline ends. Per the germline V gene, CDR1 is WSHSY and CDR2 is SAAADI. The CDR3 runs to 12 residues. The CDR3, as DNA: TGCGCCAGCAGGGGTAGCACAGATACGCAGTATTTT. As protein: CASRGSTDTQYF.

This clonotype was detected many times. The chain links TRBV7-2 to TRBJ2-3; a weak D match, TRBD2 (6 bases). Germline loops: CDR1 SGHTA, CDR2 FQGNSA. The CDR3 spans 18 residues. The V end lost 5 bases, the J end lost 1 base, and 22 bases lay between the germline ends. CDR3: CASSAAGTWVLGTDTQYF. In DNA, the CDR3 is TGTGCCAGCAGCGCCGCCGGGACTTGGGTACTAGGCACAGATACGCAGTATTTT.

On this clonotype itself: With a much larger clone just one base away, this may be a read error. The chain joins TRBV6-6 to TRBJ1-1; TRBD1 matches 8 bases. Germline V gene data show CDR1 as MNHNY and CDR2 as SVGAGI (reference sequence). J lost 2 bases, V lost 8 bases, and 10 bases had no gene match. This CDR3 has 15 amino acids. CDR3 sequence: CASGPADRVNTEAFF. DNA for the CDR3: TGTGCCAGCGGACCCGCGGACAGGGTTAACACTGAAGCTTTCTTT.

This clonotype appeared many times. The chain employs TRBV29-1 and TRBJ1-2; no clear D. The CDR3 loop spans 14 amino acids. Germline V CDR1 and CDR2: SQVTM, ANQGSEA. V gave up 0 bases and J gave up 4 bases, with 12 bases separating them. This chain's CDR3 is CSVEDRGYGYGYTF. The CDR3 bases are TGCAGCGTTGAAGATCGAGGGTACGGCTATGGCTACACCTTC.

At least ten counts were recorded for this clonotype. The chain employs TRBV14 and TRBJ1-2; D perhaps matches TRBD1 (6 bases). Trimming shortened V by 3 bases and J by 3 bases, and 14 bases separated the two germline ends. CDR1 is SGHDN, CDR2 FVKESK, per germline. CDR3 length equals 15 residues. The CDR3 protein is CASSHVRGADYGYTF. CDR3 in DNA: TGTGCCAGCAGCCATGTCCGGGGGGCGGACTATGGCTACACCTTC.

This clonotype was seen many times. The rearrangement joins TRBV12-3 or TRBV12-4 to TRBJ2-1; D unclear. V gave up 5 bases and J gave up 8 bases, with 16 bases separating them. The CDR3 runs 14 residues. The CDR3, as DNA: TGTGCCAGCAGTGAACGAGGCAGTGTCGATGAGCAGTTCTTC. Translated, it gives CASSERGSVDEQFF.

Remarks on this clonotype: Germline and junction disagree at one end, which may indicate a read error. The chain combines TRBV19 with TRBJ1-1; 9 positions match TRBD1. This CDR3 spans 14 amino acids. Per germline, CDR1 LNHDA and CDR2 SQIVND (reference sequence). CDR3 coding DNA: TGTGCCAGTAGTTCGACAGGGGGTAGCACTGAAGCTTCCTTT. The encoded protein is CASSSTGGSTEASF.

By share, this clonotype counts as medium-sized. V gene TRBV28 combines with J gene TRBJ2-3; TRBD2 matches 7 bases. From germline, CDR1 is MDHEN and CDR2 SYDVKM. Unmatched junction bases numbered 8, after V lost 7 bases and J lost 1 base. This CDR3 region has 15 residues. This CDR3 reads CASNGGGPGTDTQYF. DNA for the CDR3: TGTGCCAGCAATGGGGGAGGGCCTGGCACAGATACGCAGTATTTT.

This clonotype was recorded many times. V gene TRBV7-9 combines with J gene TRBJ2-5, with 7 positions matching TRBD1. This CDR3 is built from 14 residues. V lost 5 bases to trimming and J lost 4 bases; unmatched junction nucleotides: 7. Looked up from germline, CDR1 is SEHNR and CDR2 is FQNEAQ (reference sequence). As DNA, the CDR3 is TGTGCCAGCAGCCTGACAGGGTTCCCAGAGACCCAGTACTTC. Translated, it gives CASSLTGFPETQYF.

This chain joins TRBV28 and TRBJ2-5; D is ambiguous. There are 11 residues in the CDR3. Germline lookup yields CDR1 MDHEN and CDR2 SYDVKM. V lost 3 bases and J lost 7, with 6 bases in between. Written as DNA, the CDR3 is TGTGCCAGCAGTTTTGGCGGGACCCAGTACTTC. Its translation: CASSFGGTQYF.